These T cell receptor beta chains were read from a single sample in a study of tumor-infiltrating lymphocytes in localized non-small cell lung cancer. Data came from immunoSEQ multiplex PCR; TCRdb stores just in-frame clones and leaves some out. The table shows 9,500 to 10,000 clones, with 60% to 80% occurring only once. The sequenced material came from lung tumor tissue. Receptor source: a human donor with non-small cell lung cancer. Both conserved end residues are part of each CDR3. A D gene is named only where the DNA matches it firmly. Where a row states a size, it is once, few, many or the class of an expanded clone; other rows omit it.

-,13,TRBV29-1,-,TRBJ1-1,CSARETQNTEAFF,TGCAGCGCCCGGGAAACGCAAAACACTGAAGCTTTCTTT
-,13,TRBV5-4,-,TRBJ2-1,CASSLIGHEEQFF,TGTGCCAGCAGCTTGATAGGACACGAGGAGCAGTTCTTC
-,14,TRBV10-3,-,TRBJ1-1,CAITPQGLNTEAFF,TGTGCCATCACCCCTCAGGGACTGAACACTGAAGCTTTCTTT
once,16,TRBV19,-,TRBJ1-5,CASSMRRGSSNQPQHF,TGTGCCAGTAGTATGAGGCGAGGTTCCAGCAATCAGCCCCAGCATTTT
-,12,TRBV29-1,TRBD1,TRBJ1-3,CSAGRQGDTIYF,TGCAGCGCCGGAAGACAGGGCGACACCATATATTTT
-,16,TRBV6-6,TRBD2,TRBJ2-2,CASSYIRTRNTGELFF,TGTGCCAGCAGTTACATTAGGACTAGAAACACCGGGGAGCTGTTTTTT
-,14,TRBV25-1,-,TRBJ2-5,CASSESDTQETQYF,TGTGCCAGCAGTGAATCCGACACTCAAGAGACCCAGTACTTC
few,16,TRBV23-1,TRBD2,TRBJ2-4,CASSQSTCGGKNIQYF,TGCGCCAGCAGTCAATCTACCTGCGGGGGCAAAAACATTCAGTACTTC
-,12,TRBV29-1,-,TRBJ1-2,CSVEDPPYGYTF,TGCAGCGTTGAAGACCCTCCTTATGGCTACACCTTC
few,14,TRBV6-1,TRBD1,TRBJ1-2,CASTRDRSNYGYTF,TGTGCCAGCACCCGGGACAGGAGTAACTATGGCTACACCTTC
-,14,TRBV7-8,-,TRBJ1-5,CASSLSGGERPQHF,TGTGCCAGCAGCTTATCCGGGGGGGAGCGGCCCCAGCATTTT
once,15,TRBV5-1,-,TRBJ2-5,CASSLGGGARETQYF,TGCGCCAGCAGCTTGGGAGGGGGGGCGAGAGAGACCCAGTACTTC
-,13,TRBV7-7,-,TRBJ2-7,CASSLAGGFEQYF,TGTGCCAGCAGCTTAGCCGGAGGTTTCGAGCAGTACTTC
-,15,TRBV7-2,-,TRBJ1-5,CASSSSGQLNQPQHF,TGTGCCAGCAGCTCATCCGGACAGTTGAATCAGCCCCAGCATTTT
-,13,TRBV27,-,TRBJ2-4,CASSLLAKNIQYF,TGTGCCAGCAGTTTATTAGCCAAAAACATTCAGTACTTC
-,14,TRBV6-5,-,TRBJ2-7,CASSPSLGTYEQYF,TGTGCCAGCAGCCCCTCACTTGGGACCTACGAGCAGTACTTC
once,15,TRBV5-1,-,TRBJ1-5,CASSLDGSRNQPQHF,TGCGCCAGCAGCTTGGACGGGTCCCGCAATCAGCCCCAGCATTTT
-,15,TRBV14,-,TRBJ2-1,CASRFTGTPSDEQFF,TGTGCCAGCAGATTCACCGGGACCCCGAGCGATGAGCAGTTCTTC
-,12,TRBV29-1,-,TRBJ1-5,CSVGVSNQPQHF,TGCAGCGTAGGGGTTAGCAATCAGCCCCAGCATTTT
few,11,TRBV19,-,TRBJ1-1,CASRQRREAFF,TGTGCCAGTAGACAGAGGAGAGAAGCTTTCTTT
-,16,TRBV4-1,TRBD1,TRBJ2-7,CASSQEGTGGSYEQYF,TGCGCCAGCAGCCAAGAGGGGACAGGGGGCTCCTACGAGCAGTACTTC